Each of the 16 T cell receptor beta chains below was sequenced from the same sample in a study of Graves' ophthalmopathy and Graves' hyperthyroidism. As the template, RNA transcripts were used to amplify TCR beta CDR3 regions. HTBI-primed first-round RT-PCR preceded second-round multiplex PCR. From the multiplex PCR reads, TCRdb called clonotypes with MiXCR, one entry per CDR3 protein. The sample lists roughly 1.1 million distinct CDR3 sequences, roughly two fifths seen once, with roughly 11% in the top ten. The sequenced sample consisted of peripheral blood or thyroid tissue (not recorded which). The receptors were gathered from an adult man with Graves' hyperthyroidism.

The sample holds many counts of this clonotype. The rearrangement uses TRBV7-8 and TRBJ1-3; the D gene is possibly TRBD1 (5 bases). In germline, CDR1 is SGHVS, CDR2 FQNEAQ. CDR3 length: 15 residues. V gave up 5 bases and J gave up 2 bases, with 13 bases separating them. The CDR3 is CASSVDGTPGNTIYF. The CDR3 DNA follows: TGTGCCAGCAGCGTCGACGGGACCCCTGGAAACACCATATATTTT. Together with reference TRBV7-8 and TRBJ1-3, the CDR3 gives the full variable domain: GAGVSQSPRYKVAKRGQDVALRCDPISGHVSLFWYQQALGQGPEFLTYFQNEAQLDKSGLPSDRFFAERPEGSVSTLKIQRTQQEDSAVYLCASSVDGTPGNTIYFGEGSWLTVV.

V gene TRBV12-3 or TRBV12-4 combines with J gene TRBJ2-7, with 7 bases identical to TRBD1. The length of the CDR3 is 15 residues. V shed 3 bases, J shed 2 bases, and the junction held 7 bases outside the gene matches. The DNA for the CDR3 is TGTGCCAGCAGTTTTTTCGGGACAGATGCCTACGAGCAGTACTTC. Its protein product is CASSFFGTDAYEQYF.

The table lists this clonotype with many counts. The chain links TRBV10-3 to TRBJ1-5; possibly TRBD1 for D (5 bases). V lost 6 bases to trimming and J lost 8 bases, with 23 bases between them. The germline gives CDR1 ENHRY, CDR2 SYGVKD. This CDR3 has 16 amino acids. CDR3 sequence reads: CAISHNRDLTLEPQHF. The CDR3, as DNA: TGTGCCATCAGCCATAACCGGGACTTGACTTTGGAGCCCCAGCATTTT.

Turning to this clonotype: Given a much more abundant clone one base away, this may be a read error. The chain joins TRBV2 to TRBJ2-7; D may be TRBD2 (5 bases). Judging by the DNA end, TRBJ2-1 fits better; the J call may be wrong. This CDR3 has 11 amino acids. The germline V gene has CDR1 SNHLY and CDR2 FYNNEI. CDR3 sequence: CASSQRDEQFF. CDR3 nucleotides: TGTGCCAGCAGCCAGAGGGATGAGCAGTTCTTC.

Only a few counts were recorded for this clonotype. The J gene is TRBJ2-7, the V gene TRBV5-1; D unclear. Germline V CDR1 and CDR2: SGHRS, YFSETQ. CDR3 length: 13 residues. V dropped 4 bases and J dropped 5 bases, with 13 bases sitting between them. Here the CDR3 reads CASSQTWGHEQYF. Here the CDR3 DNA reads TGCGCCAGCAGCCAAACATGGGGTCACGAGCAGTACTTC.

This clonotype was counted ten times or more. This chain joins TRBV19 and TRBJ1-6; D gene uncertain. V dropped 9 bases and J dropped 9 bases, with 18 bases sitting between them. Germline V CDR1 and CDR2: LNHDA, SQIVND (reference sequence). CDR3 length: 14 amino acids. CDR3 loop: CASRLGVGSSPLHF. CDR3 in DNA: TGTGCCAGCAGGCTCGGGGTGGGGAGTTCACCCCTCCACTTT.

This clonotype came up a few times. The conserved closing phenylalanine or tryptophan is absent in this CDR3, likely reflecting a read error. The chain recombines TRBV10-3 with TRBJ2-7, with 11 bases identical to TRBD2. CDR3 length equals 17 residues. From germline, CDR1 is ENHRY and CDR2 SYGVKD. Trimming removed 3 bases from V and 2 bases from J; junction bases left unmatched: 9. CDR3 region: CAISDPSLGLAAYEQYL. CDR3 nucleotide sequence: TGTGCCATCAGTGATCCCTCTCTGGGACTAGCGGCCTACGAGCAGTACCTC.

This clonotype was observed a handful of times. The rearrangement links TRBV7-2 to TRBJ2-5, with 7 nucleotides matching TRBD1. Germline CDR1 SGHTA, CDR2 FQGNSA. With V trimmed by 4 bases and J by 1 base, 6 bases remained unmatched. CDR3 length equals 15 residues. The CDR3 loop is CASSWRGGGQETQYF. The CDR3 DNA reads as TGTGCCAGCAGCTGGAGAGGGGGCGGCCAAGAGACCCAGTACTTC.

With respect to this clonotype: A much larger clone sits a single nucleotide away, making a read error possible. The chain joins TRBV5-1 to TRBJ1-2; a weak D match, TRBD1 (5 bases). The length of the CDR3 is 14 residues. CDR1 and CDR2 (germline): SGHRS, YFSETQ. The CDR3 nucleotides are TGCGCCAGCAGCTTGTCAGGGACTAAATATGGCTACACCTTC. It encodes CASSLSGTKYGYTF. The variable domain in full, completed from reference TRBV5-1 and TRBJ1-2, reads KAGVTQTPRYLIKTRGQQVTLSCSPISGHRSVSWYQQTPGQGLQFLFEYFSETQRNKGNFPGRFSGRQFSNSRSEMNVSTLELGDSALYLCASSLSGTKYGYTFGSGTRLTVV.

This chain joins TRBV10-2 and TRBJ2-7; possibly TRBD2 for D (5 bases). CDR1 and CDR2 (germline): WSHSY, SAAADI. V dropped 4 bases and J dropped 8 bases, with 21 bases sitting between them. This CDR3 comprises 15 residues. CDR3 in amino acids: CASSVRGIGQPQQYF. The CDR3, as DNA: TGCGCCAGCAGTGTTAGAGGGATTGGGCAGCCCCAGCAGTACTTC.

The rearrangement links TRBV4-3 to TRBJ1-1; no clear D gene. This CDR3 is 13 amino acids long. CDR1 is LGHNA, CDR2 YSLEER, per germline. Trimming shortened V by 3 bases and J by 7 bases, and 12 bases separated the two germline ends. In DNA form, the CDR3 reads TGCGCCAGCAGCCACAAGTCGCGGAATGAAGCTTTCTTT. Encoded protein: CASSHKSRNEAFF.

This sequence joins TRBV7-9 and TRBJ2-2; D might be TRBD1 (6 bases). The length of the CDR3 is 15 residues. V shed 5 bases and J shed 5 bases, with 15 bases lying between them. Germline CDR1 and CDR2: SEHNR and FQNEAQ (reference sequence). CDR3 loop: CASSVRDIQTGELFF. The DNA of the CDR3 is TGTGCCAGCAGCGTCCGGGACATACAGACCGGGGAGCTGTTTTTT.

In this sample, this clonotype turned up a few times. The chain combines TRBV27 with TRBJ2-7; D perhaps matches TRBD1 (5 bases). This CDR3 spans 14 amino acids. Trimming stripped 9 bases from V and 5 bases from J, with 20 bases between. In germline, CDR1 is MNHEY, CDR2 SMNVEV (reference sequence). The chain's CDR3 is CASSRTAGSDEQYF. DNA of the CDR3: TGTGCCAGTAGCAGAACCGCAGGGTCAGACGAGCAGTACTTC.

This clonotype has at least ten counts. The genes are TRBV13 and TRBJ1-3, with D possibly TRBD1 on 5 matching bases. Trimming shortened V by 7 bases and J by 4 bases, and 14 bases separated the two germline ends. The length of the CDR3 is 14 residues. Germline assignment: CDR1 PRHDT and CDR2 FYEKMQ (reference sequence). This chain's CDR3 is CASTLGGKGNTIYF. In DNA, the CDR3 is TGTGCCAGCACCCTCGGGGGGAAAGGAAACACCATATATTTT.

This clonotype was recorded at least ten times. The chain couples TRBV5-8 to TRBJ1-2, with D possibly TRBD1 on 5 matching bases. Germline CDR1 and CDR2: SGHTS and YDEGEE. Trimming shortened V by 4 bases and J by 2 bases, and 12 bases separated the two germline ends. The CDR3 runs to 14 residues. CDR3 sequence: CASSLRGRNYGYTF. Written as DNA, the CDR3 is TGTGCCAGCAGCCTCCGGGGCAGGAACTATGGCTACACCTTC.

This clonotype was picked up many times. This chain uses TRBV10-1 with TRBJ1-2; TRBD1 is a possible D gene (5 bases). V was pared by 6 bases and J by 1 base, with 6 bases between. Germline V CDR1 and CDR2: WNHNN, SYGVQD (reference sequence). The CDR3 extends over 12 amino acids. The CDR3 reads CASRDNNYGYTF. CDR3 DNA: TGCGCCAGCAGGGACAATAACTATGGCTACACCTTC.